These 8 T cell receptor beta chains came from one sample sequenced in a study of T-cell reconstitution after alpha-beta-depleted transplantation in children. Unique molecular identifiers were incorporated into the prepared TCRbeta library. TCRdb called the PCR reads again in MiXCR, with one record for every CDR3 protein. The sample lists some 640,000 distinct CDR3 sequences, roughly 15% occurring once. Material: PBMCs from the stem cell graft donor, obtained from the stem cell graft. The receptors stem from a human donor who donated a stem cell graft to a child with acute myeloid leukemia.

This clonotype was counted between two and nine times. The CDR3 DNA reads as TGTGCCAGTTCGGAGCATCTACAAGAGACCCAGTACTTC. Translation gives CASSEHLQETQYF. The rearrangement links TRBV6-1 to TRBJ2-5, with unresolved D. Trimming shortened V by 9 bases and J by 2 bases, and 13 bases separated the two germline ends. Germline assignment: CDR1 MNHNS and CDR2 SASEGT. The CDR3 length is 13 residues.

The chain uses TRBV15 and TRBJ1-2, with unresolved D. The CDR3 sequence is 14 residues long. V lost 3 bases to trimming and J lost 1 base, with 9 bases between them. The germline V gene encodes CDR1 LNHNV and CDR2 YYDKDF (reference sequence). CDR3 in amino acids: CATSSLRSNYGYTF. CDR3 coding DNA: TGTGCCACCAGCAGTCTACGGAGTAACTATGGCTACACCTTC.

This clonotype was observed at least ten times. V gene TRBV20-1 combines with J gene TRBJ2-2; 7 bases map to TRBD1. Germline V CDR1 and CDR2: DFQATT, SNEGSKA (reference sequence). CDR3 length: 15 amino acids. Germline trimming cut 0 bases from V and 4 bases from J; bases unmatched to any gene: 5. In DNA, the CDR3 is TGCAGTGCTAGAGATATCACAGGGGTCACCGGGGAGCTGTTTTTT. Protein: CSARDITGVTGELFF.

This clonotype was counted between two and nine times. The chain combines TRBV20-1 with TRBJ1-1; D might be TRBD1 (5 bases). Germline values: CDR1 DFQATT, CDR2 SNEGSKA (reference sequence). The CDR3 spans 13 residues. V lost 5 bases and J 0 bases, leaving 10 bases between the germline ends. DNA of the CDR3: TGCAGTGCTCGACAGAGGATGAACACTGAAGCTTTCTTT. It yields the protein CSARQRMNTEAFF.

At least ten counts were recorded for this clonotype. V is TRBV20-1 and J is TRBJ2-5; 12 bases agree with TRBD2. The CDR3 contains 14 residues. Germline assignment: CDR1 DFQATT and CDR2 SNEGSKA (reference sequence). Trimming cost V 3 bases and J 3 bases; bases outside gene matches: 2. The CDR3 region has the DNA TGCAGTGCTAGTCGACTAGCGGGGGAAGAGACCCAGTACTTC. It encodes CSASRLAGEETQYF.

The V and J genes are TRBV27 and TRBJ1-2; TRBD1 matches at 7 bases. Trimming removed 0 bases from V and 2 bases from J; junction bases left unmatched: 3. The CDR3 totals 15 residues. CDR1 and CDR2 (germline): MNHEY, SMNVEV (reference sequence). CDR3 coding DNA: TGTGCCAGCAGTTTATCAGGGGGCGCCAACTATGGCTACACCTTC. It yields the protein CASSLSGGANYGYTF.

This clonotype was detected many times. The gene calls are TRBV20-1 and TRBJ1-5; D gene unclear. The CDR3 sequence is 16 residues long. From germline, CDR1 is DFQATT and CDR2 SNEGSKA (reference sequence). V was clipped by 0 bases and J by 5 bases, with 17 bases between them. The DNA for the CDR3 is TGCAGTGCTAGAGATATTCGGGCCGCGGGAGATCAGCCCCAGCATTTT. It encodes CSARDIRAAGDQPQHF.

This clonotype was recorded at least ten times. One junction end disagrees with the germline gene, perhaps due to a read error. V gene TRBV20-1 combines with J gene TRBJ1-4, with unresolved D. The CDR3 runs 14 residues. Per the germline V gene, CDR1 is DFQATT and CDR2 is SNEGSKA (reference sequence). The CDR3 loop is CSVRYRAVGEKLFF. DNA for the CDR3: TGCAGTGTTAGATATAGGGCTGTGGGAGAAAAACTGTTTTTT.